Below are 15 T cell receptor beta chains sequenced from a single sample in a study of blood T cell repertoires in COVID-19. TCRdb's copy holds only in-frame clones and misses some; the assay was immunoSEQ multiplex PCR. Of over 300,000 clones listed, over 70% are singletons. Input material: peripheral blood. All receptors come from a woman between 50 and 59 years old with acute or convalescent COVID-19.

The chain links TRBV30 to TRBJ1-6; D ambiguous. This CDR3 has 15 amino acids. Germline V gene lookup returns CDR1 GTSNPN and CDR2 SVGIG (reference sequence). The ends were cut back, 4 bases at V and 7 bases at J, with 17 bases in the middle. CDR3: CAWTAKRGWNSPLHF. Written as DNA, the CDR3 is TGTGCCTGGACGGCAAAGAGAGGATGGAATTCACCCCTCCACTTT.

The gene calls are TRBV6-6 and TRBJ2-1, with 8 bases fitting TRBD2. This CDR3 has 13 amino acids. CDR1 and CDR2 from the germline V gene are MNHNY and SVGAGI (reference sequence). The trim removed 2 bases at V and 6 bases at J, leaving 0 bases unmatched. In nucleotides, the CDR3 is TGTGCCAGCAGTTACCTAGCGGGCAATGAGCAGTTCTTC. Translating it yields CASSYLAGNEQFF.

This clone was observed a single time. The chain joins TRBV6-5 to TRBJ2-1; perhaps TRBD1 as D (5 bases). The CDR3 is made up of 15 amino acids. Germline V gene sequence: CDR1 MNHEY, CDR2 SVGAGI. Deletions cut 0 bases from V and 4 bases from J, with 10 bases between. The CDR3 reads CASSYSGQRYNEQFF. The CDR3 bases are TGTGCCAGCAGTTACTCGGGGCAGAGATACAATGAGCAGTTCTTC.

This chain links TRBV2 with TRBJ1-3; 7 bases are shared with TRBD1. The V segment lost 8 bases and the J segment 0 bases; nucleotides outside the gene matches: 4. Germline V lookup: CDR1 SNHLY, CDR2 FYNNEI. This CDR3 is 14 amino acids long. CDR3 bases: TGTGCCAGCTACAGGGGCGTCTCTGGAAACACCATATATTTT. This codes for CASYRGVSGNTIYF.

The chain is built from TRBV9 and TRBJ1-5; tentative D call: TRBD1 (5 bases). The CDR3 covers 16 residues. V was pared by 0 bases and J by 1 base, with 11 bases between. The germline V gene has CDR1 SGDLS and CDR2 YYNGEE. CDR3 in DNA: TGTGCCAGCAGCGTAGGGAGGGGTAACAGCAATCAGCCCCAGCATTTT. This encodes CASSVGRGNSNQPQHF.

V and J are TRBV25-1 and TRBJ2-5, with 9 bases fitting TRBD1. The V gene end was trimmed by 8 bases and the J gene end by 2 bases; junction bases not matched to a gene: 15. In germline, CDR1 is MGHDK, CDR2 SYGVNS. The CDR3 has 17 residues. The CDR3, as DNA: TGTGCCAGCCTATGGATCCCGGGACAGGGACAGCAAGAGACCCAGTACTTC. It codes for CASLWIPGQGQQETQYF. Drawing the rest from reference TRBV25-1 and TRBJ2-5, the complete variable domain is EADIYQTPRYLVIGTGKKITLECSQTMGHDKMYWYQQDPGMELHLIHYSYGVNSTEKGDLSSESTVSRIRTEHFPLTLESARPSHTSQYLCASLWIPGQGQQETQYFGPGTRLLVL.

The rearrangement uses TRBV10-1 and TRBJ1-1; 7 bases are a match to TRBD1. The germline CDR1 and CDR2 sequences are WNHNN and SYGVQD (reference sequence). The CDR3 is 13 residues long. V lost 4 bases and J lost 6; bases outside the gene matches: 5. CDR3 sequence (DNA): TGCGCCAGCAGTGTAAACCAGGGGGCTGAAGCTTTCTTT. Translating it yields CASSVNQGAEAFF.

The V call is TRBV20-1, the J call TRBJ2-3, with D perhaps given as TRBD1 or TRBD2 (6 bases each). Trimming took off 3 bases at V and 2 bases at J, with 15 bases between the two ends. Germline V lookup: CDR1 DFQATT, CDR2 SNEGSKA (reference sequence). CDR3 length equals 15 residues. CDR3 amino acids: CSASGGGAVTDTQYF. CDR3 coding DNA: TGCAGTGCTAGTGGGGGCGGGGCCGTCACAGATACGCAGTATTTT.

The chain employs TRBV6-5 and TRBJ2-3, with D possibly TRBD1 on 6 matching bases. V lost 6 bases, J lost 2 bases, and 12 bases lay in between. From germline, CDR1 is MNHEY and CDR2 SVGAGI. The CDR3 runs to 14 residues. The CDR3 here is CASRRGQHTDTQYF. For the CDR3, the DNA is TGTGCCAGCAGACGCGGACAGCACACAGATACGCAGTATTTT.

This chain links TRBV19 with TRBJ2-1; 10 nucleotides line up with TRBD2. The CDR3 is made up of 15 amino acids. The V gene end was trimmed by 5 bases and the J gene end by 4 bases; junction bases not matched to a gene: 5. In germline, CDR1 is LNHDA, CDR2 SQIVND (reference sequence). The CDR3 loop is CASSPLAGDYNEQFF. CDR3 nucleotide sequence: TGTGCCAGTAGTCCGCTAGCGGGGGATTACAATGAGCAGTTCTTC.

The V call is TRBV11-3, the J call TRBJ2-3; a possible D gene is TRBD2 (7 bases). Germline values: CDR1 SGHNT, CDR2 YENEEA. Trimming cost V 1 base and J 0 bases, with 17 bases left between them. The CDR3 spans 18 residues. CDR3 amino acids: CASSLGAAGASSTDTQYF. Here the CDR3 DNA reads TGTGCCAGCAGCTTAGGGGCGGCGGGGGCTTCTAGCACAGATACGCAGTATTTT. The complete variable domain, with remaining parts taken from reference TRBV11-3 and TRBJ2-3, reads EAGVVQSPRYKIIEKKQPVAFWCNPISGHNTLYWYLQNLGQGPELLIRYENEEAVDDSQLPKDRFSAERLKGVDSTLKIQPAELGDSAVYLCASSLGAAGASSTDTQYFGPGTRLTVL.

V and J are TRBV19 and TRBJ1-2; no definite D call. In germline, CDR1 is LNHDA, CDR2 SQIVND (reference sequence). Trimming removed 7 bases from V and 4 bases from J, with 7 bases in between. The CDR3 contains 11 residues. The CDR3 reads CASMGFYGYTF. The CDR3 coding sequence is TGTGCCAGTATGGGCTTCTATGGCTACACCTTC.

The V gene is TRBV2, the J gene TRBJ1-3, with D tentatively TRBD1 (6 bases). The germline V gene encodes CDR1 SNHLY and CDR2 FYNNEI. This CDR3 is 16 amino acids long. Trimming cost V 1 base and J 4 bases, with 14 bases left between them. The CDR3 DNA sequence: TGTGCCAGCAGTGAAGGGTTCCAGGGGCAAGGAAACACCATATATTTT. Its translation: CASSEGFQGQGNTIYF.

This chain connects TRBV27 to TRBJ2-1, with 7 nucleotides matching TRBD1. The CDR3 consists of 14 residues. With 2 bases clipped from V and 7 bases from J, the junction kept 5 bases outside the gene matches. CDR1 and CDR2 (germline): MNHEY, SMNVEV (reference sequence). The DNA for the CDR3 is TGTGCCAGCAGTTTAAGGGGGCGAAAGAATGAGCAGTTCTTC. It codes for CASSLRGRKNEQFF.

The chain links TRBV5-6 to TRBJ1-6; no clear D gene. The V gene's germline CDR1 is SGHDT and CDR2 YYEEEE. The CDR3 has 13 amino acids. V shed 3 bases and J shed 7 bases, with 8 bases lying between them. The CDR3 is CASSSRRNSPLHF. CDR3 in DNA: TGTGCCAGCAGCTCGAGGAGGAATTCACCCCTCCACTTT.